This is a list of T cell receptor beta chains from one sample in a study of T-cell memory formation after mild COVID-19. TCRdb reanalysed the 5' RACE reads using MiXCR and keeps one entry per CDR3 protein. Among approximately 500,000 distinct CDR3 sequences, 20% to 25% were seen once, and the ten largest hold approximately 13%. Sequenced material: PBMCs or a T cell subset sorted from them (not recorded which). The receptor source for this set is an adult woman who had mild COVID-19 (a few samples of this study predate the infection). Cell type and time point are not known. The CDR3 runs from the conserved cysteine through the conserved F or W. D genes are given only for firm matches. Size is omitted from some rows. Given values are once, few, many or a class for expanded clones.

TRBJ2-7 - - TRBV5-5 CASSSQGTLSYEQYF TGTGCCAGCAGCTCCCAAGGGACACTTTCCTACGAGCAGTACTTC
TRBJ2-7 TRBD1 few TRBV7-8 CASTRDSEYEQYF TGTGCCAGCACCAGGGACAGCGAGTACGAGCAGTACTTC
TRBJ1-1 TRBD1 few TRBV14 CASSQIKTGDLNTEAFF TGTGCCAGCAGCCAGATCAAGACAGGGGACTTGAACACTGAAGCTTTCTTT
TRBJ1-5 - - TRBV7-2 CASSLATVTYSNQPQHF TGTGCCAGCAGCTTAGCGACGGTTACATATAGCAATCAGCCCCAGCATTTT
TRBJ1-2 - few TRBV6-2/TRBV6-3 CASSPRGKTNYGYTF TGTGCCAGCAGTCCCCGGGGCAAGACTAACTATGGCTACACCTTC
TRBJ2-3 - - TRBV18 CASSPSRWGETDTQYF TGTGCCAGCTCACCTAGCCGGTGGGGGGAAACAGATACGCAGTATTTT
TRBJ2-7 TRBD1 few TRBV20-1 CSASTGTGLEQYF TGCAGTGCTAGTACCGGGACAGGGTTGGAGCAGTACTTC
TRBJ2-5 - - TRBV4-1 CASSQEDSPQETQYF TGCGCCAGCAGCCAAGAAGACAGTCCTCAAGAGACCCAGTACTTC
TRBJ1-2 TRBD1 - TRBV27 CASSRQGDLGYTF TGTGCCAGCAGTAGACAGGGGGATTTGGGCTACACCTTC
TRBJ2-3 TRBD2 once TRBV20-1 CSARDSLAGITDTQYF TGCAGTGCTAGAGATTCATTAGCGGGAATCACAGATACGCAGTATTTT
TRBJ2-7 - - TRBV4-3 CASSLGRDGTYEQYF TGCGCCAGCAGCCTCGGCCGGGACGGAACGTACGAGCAGTACTTC
TRBJ2-3 - - TRBV6-1 CASSERDGEDTQYF TGTGCCAGCAGTGAAAGGGACGGAGAGGATACGCAGTATTTT
TRBJ1-3 - - TRBV5-1 CASSPEGPGLSGNTIYF TGCGCCAGCAGCCCAGAAGGCCCAGGGCTCTCTGGAAACACCATATATTTT
TRBJ1-2 - - TRBV5-1 CASSLVSRDLSGYTF TGCGCCAGCAGCTTGGTTTCCCGGGACCTAAGTGGCTACACCTTC
TRBJ2-5 TRBD1 few TRBV2 CASSEAGDRVETQYF TGTGCCAGCAGTGAAGCGGGGGACAGGGTGGAGACCCAGTACTTC
TRBJ2-2 - few TRBV7-9 CASSPRGALNTGELFF TGTGCCAGCTCCCCCCGGGGGGCACTCAACACCGGGGAGCTGTTTTTT
TRBJ2-3 TRBD2 many TRBV7-7 CASSAGLAGTDTQYF TGTGCCAGCAGCGCGGGACTAGCGGGAACAGATACGCAGTATTTT
TRBJ2-2 TRBD1 - TRBV5-4 CASSSDRGGSTGELFF TGTGCCAGCAGCTCTGACAGGGGAGGTAGCACCGGGGAGCTGTTTTTT
TRBJ1-2 - - TRBV2 CASSPQGPLGYGYTF TGTGCCAGCAGCCCCCAGGGACCGCTGGGCTATGGCTACACCTTC
TRBJ1-1 - few TRBV19 CASSAKTRNTEAFF TGTGCCAGTAGTGCAAAGACAAGGAACACTGAAGCTTTCTTT
TRBJ1-5 TRBD1 many TRBV18 CASSLGDSNSNQPQHF TGTGCCAGCTCACTTGGGGACAGTAATAGCAATCAGCCCCAGCATTTT
TRBJ1-1 - - TRBV4-2 CASSQGVTNTEAFF TGTGCCAGCAGCCAAGGGGTCACTAACACTGAAGCTTTCTTT
TRBJ2-2 - few TRBV9 CASSRALSGELFF TGTGCCAGCAGTCGGGCTCTGTCCGGGGAGCTGTTTTTT
TRBJ1-2 - - TRBV5-1 CASSWDGVYYGYTF TGCGCCAGCAGCTGGGACGGGGTCTACTATGGCTACACCTTC
TRBJ2-1 - - TRBV6-6 CASRTANEQFF TGTGCCAGCAGGACAGCGAATGAGCAGTTCTTC
TRBJ2-3 - - TRBV12-3/TRBV12-4 CASSSRGRDTLGFTDTQYF TGTGCCAGCAGTTCCCGAGGGAGGGACACTCTAGGTTTCACAGATACGCAGTATTTT
TRBJ2-7 - - TRBV29-1 CSVGSYYEQYF TGCAGCGTTGGTTCCTACTACGAGCAGTACTTC
TRBJ2-5 TRBD2 - TRBV5-5 CASSSRLAALQETQYF TGTGCCAGCAGCAGCCGACTAGCGGCCCTCCAAGAGACCCAGTACTTC
TRBJ2-1 - few TRBV29-1 CSVAVYNEQFF TGCAGCGTTGCGGTGTACAATGAGCAGTTCTTC
TRBJ2-7 - few TRBV19 CASSGTVISYEQYF TGTGCCAGTTCCGGGACGGTGATCTCCTACGAGCAGTACTTC
TRBJ1-2 - - TRBV4-2 CASSQDGRDYGYTF TGTGCCAGCAGCCAAGACGGCAGAGACTATGGCTACACCTTC
TRBJ2-7 TRBD1 - TRBV3-1 CASSFHRGWEQYF TGTGCCAGCAGCTTCCACAGGGGCTGGGAGCAGTACTTC
TRBJ1-5 - many TRBV7-2 CASSPGRVQPQHF TGTGCCAGCAGCCCGGGGCGCGTTCAGCCCCAGCATTTT
TRBJ2-7 TRBD2 - TRBV24-1 CATSERTSREQYF TGTGCCACCAGTGAAAGGACTAGCCGCGAGCAGTACTTC
TRBJ1-5 - few TRBV5-1 CASSLVSGAQPQHF TGCGCCAGCAGCTTGGTGTCAGGTGCTCAGCCCCAGCATTTT
TRBJ2-2 - - TRBV4-3 CASSQVSANTGELFF TGCGCCAGCAGCCAAGTTAGTGCGAACACCGGGGAGCTGTTTTTT
TRBJ2-7 - - TRBV4-3 CASSQTRGPPYEQYF TGCGCCAGCAGCCAGACTAGGGGGCCACCCTACGAGCAGTACTTC
TRBJ1-5 - - TRBV7-2 CASSLAGGNNQPQHF TGTGCCAGCAGCTTAGCGGGCGGGAACAATCAGCCCCAGCATTTT
TRBJ2-7 TRBD1 few TRBV20-1 CSANRGSYEQYF TGCAGTGCTAACAGGGGGTCCTACGAGCAGTACTTC
TRBJ2-1 - few TRBV11-2 CASSFETQPEQFF TGTGCCAGCAGCTTCGAGACACAACCCGAGCAGTTCTTC
TRBJ2-7 - few TRBV20-1 CSADPGDGTYEQYF TGCAGTGCTGACCCGGGAGACGGGACCTACGAGCAGTACTTC
TRBJ2-7 TRBD2 - TRBV5-4 CASSVMTSGFSYEQYF TGTGCCAGCAGCGTGATGACTAGCGGGTTCTCCTACGAGCAGTACTTC
TRBJ1-2 - - TRBV20-1 CSARERERETSEIYGYTF TGCAGTGCTAGAGAGAGAGAGAGAGAGACTTCAGAGATCTATGGCTACACCTTC
TRBJ1-2 - - TRBV20-1 CSARGDSPGYTF TGCAGTGCTAGGGGGGATTCCCCTGGCTACACCTTC
TRBJ2-3 - - TRBV9 CASSVARTPYQYF TGTGCCAGCAGCGTAGCTCGCACTCCATACCAGTATTTT